These 21 T cell receptor beta chains originate from one sample sequenced in a study of T-cell memory formation after mild COVID-19. In TCRdb, the 5' RACE reads were re-called with MiXCR into one record per CDR3 protein. Among 250,000 or so distinct CDR3 sequences listed, roughly a tenth were seen once. Sequencing input: PBMCs or a T cell subset sorted from them (not recorded which). The origin of the receptors is a man between 18 and 35 years old who had mild COVID-19 (a few samples of this study predate the infection). Cell type and time point are not known.

At least ten counts were recorded for this clonotype. This CDR3 reads CASSLFRGRDTEAFF. Here the CDR3 DNA reads TGTGCCAGCAGCTTGTTCAGGGGCAGGGACACTGAAGCTTTCTTT. The gene calls are TRBV5-4 and TRBJ1-1, with D perhaps matching TRBD1 (6 bases). Trimming pared 1 base from V and 3 bases from J, leaving 13 bases between. This CDR3 has 15 residues. From germline, CDR1 is SGHNT and CDR2 YYREEE (reference sequence).

This clonotype showed up just a few times. V is TRBV7-2 and J is TRBJ1-2, with TRBD1 identical over 7 bases. The germline CDR1 and CDR2 sequences are SGHTA and FQGNSA. Trimming removed 5 bases from V and 11 bases from J; junction bases left unmatched: 8. This CDR3 spans 12 amino acids. CDR3 coding DNA: TGTGCCAGCAGCCCCGAGGGCAGGGGGTACACCTTC. Translated, it gives CASSPEGRGYTF.

This clonotype was detected ten times or more. The V and J genes are TRBV20-1 and TRBJ2-4; unclear D gene. Germline V gene data show CDR1 as DFQATT and CDR2 as SNEGSKA (reference sequence). Trimming took 6 bases from V and 3 from J, leaving 15 bases between them. This CDR3 spans 14 amino acids. The CDR3 here is CSAPTGGGKNIQYF. CDR3 DNA sequence: TGCAGTGCCCCCACGGGTGGCGGCAAAAACATTCAGTACTTC.

This clonotype showed up many times. The chain has TRBV27 and TRBJ2-2, with D possibly being TRBD1 or TRBD2 (6 bases each). V was shortened by 4 bases and J by 0 bases, with 12 bases between the two germline ends. The CDR3 sequence is 16 residues long. Germline assignment: CDR1 MNHEY and CDR2 SMNVEV (reference sequence). The CDR3 coding sequence is TGTGCCAGCAGTTCCCGGGGGCCACCGAACACCGGGGAGCTGTTTTTT. This sequence encodes CASSSRGPPNTGELFF.

The chain recombines TRBV6-5 with TRBJ2-7; D is perhaps TRBD1 (8 bases). V was clipped by 2 bases and J by 3 bases, with 17 bases between them. The CDR3 spans 16 residues. The V gene's germline CDR1 is MNHEY and CDR2 SVGAGI. The CDR3 DNA reads as TGTGCCAGCAGTTACACCTACCACAGGGGGGGCTACGAGCAGTACTTC. Protein sequence: CASSYTYHRGGYEQYF.

The sample holds a few counts of this clonotype. V and J are TRBV10-3 and TRBJ2-7; 10 bases map to TRBD1. CDR3 length: 14 amino acids. Germline loops: CDR1 ENHRY, CDR2 SYGVKD. The J segment lost 2 bases and the V segment lost 5 bases, leaving 3 bases of the junction unmatched. The CDR3 loop reads CAISKTGGPYEQYV. The CDR3 nucleotides are TGTGCCATCAGTAAGACAGGGGGCCCCTACGAGCAGTACGTC.

This clonotype was seen at least ten times. The chain is built from TRBV9 and TRBJ2-1, with TRBD2 matching over 11 bases. There are 16 residues in the CDR3. Trimming cost V 2 bases and J 5 bases; bases outside gene matches: 6. Germline V gene sequence: CDR1 SGDLS, CDR2 YYNGEE. The CDR3 sequence is CASSVVTSGGNNEQFF. In DNA, the CDR3 is TGTGCCAGCAGCGTCGTTACTAGCGGGGGTAACAATGAGCAGTTCTTC.

This sequence joins TRBV5-1 and TRBJ2-1; 9 nucleotides line up with TRBD1. CDR1 is SGHRS, CDR2 YFSETQ, per germline. V gave up 0 bases and J gave up 0 bases; unmatched junction bases: 7. CDR3 length: 18 amino acids. This chain's CDR3 is CASSLGQGGLSSYNEQFF. The CDR3 nucleotides read TGCGCCAGCAGCTTGGGACAGGGGGGGCTTAGCTCCTACAATGAGCAGTTCTTC.

This clonotype has only a few counts. The chain joins TRBV6-6 to TRBJ2-7; D is perhaps TRBD1 or TRBD2 (5 bases each). Trimming took 4 bases from V and 2 from J, leaving 12 bases between them. Germline values: CDR1 MNHNY, CDR2 SVGAGI (reference sequence). The CDR3 runs 14 residues. DNA of the CDR3: TGTGCCAGCAGTTTGGGACCGCAAACCTACGAGCAGTACTTC. Protein: CASSLGPQTYEQYF.

This clonotype showed up just a few times. A read error may account for a junction end that differs from germline. The gene calls are TRBV7-2 and TRBJ2-2, with 10 bases identical to TRBD1. The germline V gene encodes CDR1 SGHTA and CDR2 FQGNSA. The CDR3 is 16 amino acids. CDR3 DNA: TGTGCCAGCAGCTCGTACGGACAGGGGGTGACCGGGGAGATGTTTTTT. Amino acids: CASSSYGQGVTGEMFF.

This clonotype was observed a handful of times. This chain connects TRBV9 to TRBJ2-2; the match to TRBD1 covers 7 bases. CDR1 and CDR2 from the germline V gene are SGDLS and YYNGEE. The J segment lost 4 bases and the V segment lost 4 bases, leaving 10 bases of the junction unmatched. The CDR3 is made up of 16 amino acids. For the CDR3, the DNA is TGTGCCAGCAGCACGACGACAGGGCCGACCACCGGGGAGCTGTTTTTT. Translated, it gives CASSTTTGPTTGELFF.

This chain joins TRBV6-2 or TRBV6-3 and TRBJ1-2; 10 nucleotides align to TRBD1. The CDR3 covers 15 residues. CDR1 is MNHEY and CDR2 is SVGEGT in the germline V gene. Trimming took 6 bases from V and 3 from J; bases not matched to a gene: 7. Here the CDR3 reads CASSSRDRGYYGYTF. The CDR3 nucleotides read TGTGCCAGCAGCTCCCGGGACAGGGGATACTATGGCTACACCTTC.

The rearrangement joins TRBV2 to TRBJ2-4; 8 bases match TRBD1. The V segment lost 6 bases and the J segment 4 bases; nucleotides outside the gene matches: 5. Germline loops: CDR1 SNHLY, CDR2 FYNNEI. This CDR3 contains 14 residues. CDR3 sequence (DNA): TGTGCCAGCAGGGCGGGACAGGTGAAAAACATTCAGTACTTC. Amino acids: CASRAGQVKNIQYF.

In this sample, this clonotype turned up many times. This chain links TRBV10-3 with TRBJ2-1; 8 nucleotides match TRBD1. CDR1 and CDR2 (germline): ENHRY, SYGVKD. The CDR3 totals 15 residues. V trimming: 6 bases; J trimming: 5 bases; junction bases outside the gene matches: 9. The chain's CDR3 is CAIRQQGVTDNEQFF. The CDR3 DNA is TGTGCCATCAGGCAACAGGGGGTAACGGACAATGAGCAGTTCTTC.

This clonotype has just a few counts. The V and J genes are TRBV6-5 and TRBJ1-1; 9 bases line up with TRBD1. Germline trimming cut 8 bases from V and 3 bases from J; bases unmatched to any gene: 13. In germline, CDR1 is MNHEY, CDR2 SVGAGI. CDR3 length: 16 residues. The DNA for the CDR3 is TGTGCCAGCTCCCTACAGGGGGCCGGGTGGGACACTGAAGCTTTCTTT. Its protein is CASSLQGAGWDTEAFF.

V usage is TRBV7-8 and J usage is TRBJ1-1; TRBD1 matches at 10 bases. Germline-derived CDR1 and CDR2 are SGHVS and FQNEAQ. J lost 5 bases, V lost 0 bases, and 9 bases had no gene match. The CDR3 spans 17 residues. The CDR3 is CASSLAVPGQGRTEAFF. The CDR3 bases are TGTGCCAGCAGCTTAGCAGTCCCGGGACAGGGGAGGACTGAAGCTTTCTTT.

This clonotype was seen more than once but under ten times. The V call is TRBV27, the J call TRBJ2-2; possibly TRBD1 or TRBD2 for D (5 bases each). V was shortened by 8 bases and J by 4 bases, with 14 bases between the two germline ends. The CDR3 contains 14 residues. Germline CDR1 and CDR2: MNHEY and SMNVEV (reference sequence). DNA for the CDR3: TGTGCCAGCCGGGGACCCCGAAGCACCGGGGAGCTGTTTTTT. This gives the protein CASRGPRSTGELFF.

This clonotype was observed at least ten times. The chain recombines TRBV5-1 with TRBJ2-1; TRBD2 aligns across 8 bases. CDR1 is SGHRS, CDR2 YFSETQ, per germline. This CDR3 spans 14 amino acids. Losses at the gene ends were 3 bases for V and 6 bases for J; bases not matched to a gene: 5. The DNA of the CDR3 is TGCGCCAGCAGCTCCGGGGGGGGACCCAATGAGCAGTTCTTC. Translated: CASSSGGGPNEQFF. The whole variable domain, remainder taken from reference TRBV5-1 and TRBJ2-1, is KAGVTQTPRYLIKTRGQQVTLSCSPISGHRSVSWYQQTPGQGLQFLFEYFSETQRNKGNFPGRFSGRQFSNSRSEMNVSTLELGDSALYLCASSSGGGPNEQFFGPGTRLTVL.

This clonotype was counted between two and nine times. The V gene is TRBV25-1, the J gene TRBJ1-6; no clear D gene. V shed 1 base and J shed 9 bases, with 13 bases lying between them. CDR1 is MGHDK, CDR2 SYGVNS, per germline. This CDR3 contains 15 residues. The DNA of the CDR3 is TGTGCCAGCAGTGAATTAGAGGGAGGAGGTTCACCCCTCCACTTT. It translates to CASSELEGGGSPLHF.

The chain carries TRBV4-2 and TRBJ2-3; 9 bases fit TRBD2. V was clipped by 0 bases and J by 6 bases; unmatched bases: 13. The CDR3 has 18 residues. The germline V gene encodes CDR1 LGHNA and CDR2 YNFKEQ. The chain's CDR3 is CASSQDRWRGGRSDTQYF. The CDR3 DNA follows: TGTGCCAGCAGCCAAGATAGGTGGCGGGGGGGCCGTTCCGATACGCAGTATTTT.

V is TRBV5-1 and J is TRBJ2-7; D not resolved. Trimming pared 3 bases from V and 6 bases from J, leaving 13 bases between. CDR1 is SGHRS and CDR2 is YFSETQ in the germline V gene. The CDR3 length is 13 residues. The CDR3 reads CASSWTRAGEQYF. CDR3 bases: TGCGCCAGCAGCTGGACCCGGGCAGGCGAGCAGTACTTC.